The sequence of this T cell receptor (beta chain) was determined in a study of T cell responses to AZD1222 COVID-19 vaccine. Germline trimming cut 0 bases from V and 6 bases from J; bases unmatched to any gene: 8. CDR1 is LNHNV, CDR2 YYDKDF, per germline (reference sequence). The CDR3 extends over 16 amino acids. The method was immunoSEQ multiplex PCR; TCRdb's version includes in-frame clones alone and lacks a portion of them. The sample carries about 150,000 clones, over 85% recorded once. The J gene is TRBJ2-1, the V gene TRBV15, with 7 bases identical to TRBD1. The receptor comes from an adult in good health. This specimen was peripheral blood, taken on day 0 of AZD1222 vaccination. The CDR3 is CATSREPLRQGNEQFF. As DNA, the CDR3 is TGTGCCACCAGCAGAGAGCCCTTACGACAGGGCAATGAGCAGTTCTTC.